Each of the 7 T cell receptor beta chains below was sequenced from the same sample in a study of blood T cell repertoires in COVID-19. Some clones are missing from TCRdb's copy, which holds only in-frame ones; the method was immunoSEQ multiplex PCR. The table includes 75,000 to 100,000 clones, about four fifths detected once. The material sequenced was peripheral blood. The receptors here all came from a woman aged 80 or over with acute or convalescent COVID-19.

The chain employs TRBV21-1 and TRBJ1-6. TRBV21-1 is a pseudogene segment. This CDR3 is built from 15 residues. The CDR3 bases are TGTGCCAGCAGCAAGCGGTCCCCCTCTAATTCACCCCTCCACTTT. Residues: CASSKRSPSNSPLHF.

This clone is classed as medium-sized. The chain recombines TRBV5-4 with TRBJ1-4; possibly TRBD1 for D (5 bases). V lost 4 bases, J lost 5 bases, and 12 bases lay in between. This CDR3 comprises 14 residues. Germline assignment: CDR1 SGHNT and CDR2 YYREEE (reference sequence). CDR3 sequence: CASSPTAGNEKLFF. The DNA for the CDR3 is TGTGCCAGCAGCCCGACAGCCGGAAATGAAAAACTGTTTTTT.

This chain joins TRBV9 and TRBJ2-3, with 8 bases matching TRBD2. Germline CDR1 reads SGDLS; CDR2 reads YYNGEE. The CDR3 contains 19 residues. Trimming at V came to 0 bases and at J to 0 bases, leaving 12 bases not matched to a gene. The CDR3 nucleotides read TGTGCCAGCAGCGTAGGGTTGGGGGCTAGCGGGCCTAGCACAGATACGCAGTATTTT. Protein product: CASSVGLGASGPSTDTQYF.

The rearrangement uses TRBV4-3 and TRBJ1-5; a possible D gene is TRBD1 (6 bases). V lost 0 bases and J lost 2, with 11 bases in between. The CDR3 runs to 16 residues. Germline loops: CDR1 LGHNA, CDR2 YSLEER. CDR3: CASSQEQGHGNQPQHF. DNA for the CDR3: TGCGCCAGCAGCCAAGAACAGGGTCATGGCAATCAGCCCCAGCATTTT.

The rearrangement links TRBV28 to TRBJ2-7; D perhaps matches TRBD1 (5 bases). V gave up 11 bases and J gave up 3 bases, with 11 bases separating them. This CDR3 is built from 11 residues. Germline V gene lookup returns CDR1 MDHEN and CDR2 SYDVKM. CDR3 sequence reads: CACTGHYEQYF. CDR3 sequence (DNA): TGTGCCTGTACAGGACACTACGAGCAGTACTTC. Full variable domain (rest looked up from reference TRBV28 and TRBJ2-7): DVKVTQSSRYLVKRTGEKVFLECVQDMDHENMFWYRQDPGLGLRLIYFSYDVKMKEKGDIPEGYSVSREKKERFSLILESASTNQTSMYLCACTGHYEQYFGPGTRLTVT.

The CDR3 region is CASSLPLAGPYNEQFF. CDR3 DNA sequence: TGTGCCAGCAGCTTACCCTTAGCGGGACCATACAATGAGCAGTTCTTC. The chain couples TRBV11-2 to TRBJ2-1, with TRBD2 identical over 8 bases. V trimming: 2 bases; J trimming: 4 bases; junction bases outside the gene matches: 7. The CDR3 spans 16 residues. CDR1 is SGHAT and CDR2 is FQNNGV in the germline V gene.

J is TRBJ2-2 and V is TRBV11-3, with TRBD2 identical over 8 bases. The J segment lost 4 bases and the V segment lost 5 bases, leaving 6 bases of the junction unmatched. The CDR3 is made up of 15 amino acids. Germline-derived CDR1 and CDR2 are SGHNT and YENEEA. CDR3 loop: CASSRGGAGTGELFF. The CDR3 DNA reads TGTGCCAGCAGCCGGGGGGGGGCCGGCACCGGGGAGCTGTTTTTT.